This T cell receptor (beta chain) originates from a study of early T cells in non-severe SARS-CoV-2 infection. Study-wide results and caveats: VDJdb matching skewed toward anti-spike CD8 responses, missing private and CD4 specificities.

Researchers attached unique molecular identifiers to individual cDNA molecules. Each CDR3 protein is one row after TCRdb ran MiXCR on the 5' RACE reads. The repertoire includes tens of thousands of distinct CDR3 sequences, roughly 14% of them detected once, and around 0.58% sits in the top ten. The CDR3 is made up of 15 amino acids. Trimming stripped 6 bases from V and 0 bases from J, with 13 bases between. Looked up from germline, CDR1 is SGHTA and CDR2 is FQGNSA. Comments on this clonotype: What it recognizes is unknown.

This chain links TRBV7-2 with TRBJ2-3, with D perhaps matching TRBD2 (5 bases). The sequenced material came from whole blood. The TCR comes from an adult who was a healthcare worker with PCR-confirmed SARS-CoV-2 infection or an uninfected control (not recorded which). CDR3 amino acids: CASSNIGESTDTQYF. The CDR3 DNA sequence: TGTGCCAGCAGTAACATCGGGGAGAGCACAGATACGCAGTATTTT. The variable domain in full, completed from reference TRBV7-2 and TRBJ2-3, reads GAGVSQSPSNKVTEKGKDVELRCDPISGHTALYWYRQSLGQGLEFLIYFQGNSAPDKSGLPSDRFSAERTGGSVSTLTIQRTQQEDSAVYLCASSNIGESTDTQYFGPGTRLTVL.